This TCR beta chain was profiled in a study of T cell repertoires in cytomegalovirus infection. Study as a whole: It was recently identified HLA-C-restricted and well-studied HLA-B-restricted CMV epitopes that the study used.

Notes on this clonotype: Its antigen is as yet unknown.

TCRdb itself ran the reads through MiXCR, one entry per CDR3 protein. The sample includes approximately 590,000 distinct CDR3 sequences, under 45% seen only once; the top ten take 48%. Between the trimmed V and J ends, which lost 2 bases and 2 bases, there was a span of 6 bases. The CDR3 has 13 residues. In germline, CDR1 is LNHDA, CDR2 SQIVND (reference sequence). Specimen: cultured PBMCs, collected from culture after CMV antigen stimulation. The sequence was collected from a human donor in good health (CMV status not recorded). Some clones in this sample may be carry-over from other donors' samples. This sequence joins TRBV19 and TRBJ2-5, with D unclear. The CDR3 nucleotides read TGTGCCAGTAGTATACTCCCACAAGAGACCCAGTACTTC. This gives the protein CASSILPQETQYF.